This record looks at one T cell receptor beta chain sequence and its context. This CDR3 region has 15 residues. The germline gives CDR1 LGHNT, CDR2 FRNRAP. With 1 base clipped from V and 2 bases from J, the junction kept 5 bases outside the gene matches. The data are from a study of shared T cell receptors in the human thymus. Profiling relied on immunoSEQ multiplex PCR, and the TCRdb table lists in-frame clones only, not all of them. Of 500,000 to 750,000 clones in the sample, around 89% were seen once. Another study also made use of these data, one on human thymus T cells. Per that paper: Corrective heart surgery yielded resections, and these provided the thymus tissue. Among unrelated individuals, related research reported thymic repertoires that overlapped highly.

The genes are TRBV12-5 and TRBJ2-7; 7 bases match TRBD2. Sequenced material: thymocytes. This sequence was found in a boy younger than two with a congenital heart defect. The CDR3 region has the DNA TGTGCTAGTGGTTTGGCACAGGCGGGAGCCTACGAGCAGTACTTC. Translated, it gives CASGLAQAGAYEQYF.